These 19 T cell receptor beta chains originate from one sample sequenced in a study of blood T cell repertoires in COVID-19 (dated by TCRdb to about 2020). Libraries were built with the immunoSEQ multiplex PCR assay. This is the immuneACCESS table as TCRdb keeps it, with only in-frame sequences that have V and J called. A part of the clones is gone; compared with another copy, unresolved V genes explain less than half, and the rest is unexplained. Within this sample are over 130,000 clones, with 75% to 80% of them counted one time only. The ten biggest clones cover over 2.5% of the sample. Sequencing input: PBMCs or T cells enriched from blood (not recorded which). These TCRs come from a woman in her forties or fifties who had recovered from COVID-19.

This clone was counted a single time. The chain employs TRBV29-1 and TRBJ1-5, with unresolved D. Trimming left V 6 bases short and J 7 bases short, with 19 bases between. Germline assignment: CDR1 SQVTM and CDR2 ANQGSEA. This CDR3 spans 14 amino acids. The CDR3 loop is CSVILQGPGQPQHF. CDR3 bases: TGCAGCGTCATTTTACAAGGGCCGGGGCAGCCCCAGCATTTT.

The chain combines TRBV10-3 with TRBJ2-2, with 7 bases aligning to TRBD2. This CDR3 spans 18 amino acids. J lost 0 bases, V lost 3 bases, and 10 bases had no gene match. Germline assignment: CDR1 ENHRY and CDR2 SYGVKD. CDR3 protein: CAISDPGLAETNTGELFF. DNA of the CDR3: TGTGCCATCAGTGATCCAGGGCTAGCGGAAACGAACACCGGGGAGCTGTTTTTT.

This clone was seen only a few times. V usage is TRBV11-2 and J usage is TRBJ2-5; 9 positions match TRBD1. In germline, CDR1 is SGHAT, CDR2 FQNNGV. V gave up 2 bases and J gave up 5 bases; unmatched junction bases: 6. This CDR3 is built from 15 residues. As DNA, the CDR3 is TGTGCCAGCAGCTTATCGATACAGGGGGCTGAGACCCAGTACTTC. It yields the protein CASSLSIQGAETQYF.

This chain links TRBV10-3 with TRBJ2-5; perhaps TRBD2 as D (5 bases). The CDR3 is made up of 14 amino acids. The germline CDR1 and CDR2 sequences are ENHRY and SYGVKD. The germline V and J ends were trimmed by 4 bases and 2 bases, with 11 bases remaining between them. CDR3 protein: CAISGTRPQETQYF. Written as DNA, the CDR3 is TGTGCCATCAGTGGAACTAGACCGCAAGAGACCCAGTACTTC.

This rearrangement joins TRBV7-9 to TRBJ1-2; D is unresolved. Germline-derived CDR1 and CDR2 are SEHNR and FQNEAQ (reference sequence). Between the trimmed V and J ends, which lost 5 bases and 6 bases, there was a span of 10 bases. The CDR3 totals 12 residues. CDR3 sequence: CASSLRLNGYTF. CDR3 DNA: TGTGCCAGCAGCCTGCGACTGAATGGCTACACCTTC.

CDR3 nucleotide sequence: TGTGCCAGCAGCTCACAGTTTGCGGGAGTTGGGCAGTTCTTC. It codes for CASSSQFAGVGQFF. The genes are TRBV7-2 and TRBJ2-1, with 7 bases identical to TRBD2. The CDR3 consists of 14 residues. Germline CDR1 reads SGHTA; CDR2 reads FQGNSA. The V segment lost 4 bases and the J segment 12 bases; nucleotides outside the gene matches: 12.

The V call is TRBV12-3 or TRBV12-4, the J call TRBJ2-2, with a weak D call TRBD1 (6 bases). The CDR3 has 13 residues. With 6 bases removed from V and 6 bases from J, the gap between germline ends came to 11 bases. Written as DNA, the CDR3 is TGTGCCAGCAGCATTACAGGGTCCGGGGAGCTGTTTTTT. Translating it yields CASSITGSGELFF.

This chain joins TRBV5-3 and TRBJ1-5; D perhaps matches TRBD1 (6 bases). TRBV5-3 has ORF status, its function being uncertain. Trimming shortened V by 0 bases and J by 3 bases, and 7 bases separated the two germline ends. The CDR3 runs to 14 residues. The CDR3 DNA reads as TGTGCCAGAAGCTTGGGGGGGCACAATCAGCCCCAGCATTTT. This sequence encodes CARSLGGHNQPQHF.

The rearrangement links TRBV28 to TRBJ1-6; a weak D match, TRBD1 (5 bases). Germline CDR1 MDHEN, CDR2 SYDVKM. CDR3 length equals 16 residues. V was shortened by 6 bases and J by 0 bases, with 12 bases between the two germline ends. The CDR3 protein is CASRGALSSYNSPLHF. CDR3 DNA sequence: TGTGCCAGCAGAGGGGCCCTGAGCTCCTATAATTCACCCCTCCACTTT. Supplemented by reference TRBV28 and TRBJ1-6, the full variable domain reads DVKVTQSSRYLVKRTGEKVFLECVQDMDHENMFWYRQDPGLGLRLIYFSYDVKMKEKGDIPEGYSVSREKKERFSLILESASTNQTSMYLCASRGALSSYNSPLHFGNGTRLTVT.

V and J are TRBV29-1 and TRBJ2-7, with D possibly TRBD1 on 6 matching bases. Per the germline V gene, CDR1 is SQVTM and CDR2 is ANQGSEA. V lost 0 bases, J lost 0 bases, and 6 bases lay in between. CDR3 length: 13 amino acids. CDR3 nucleotide sequence: TGCAGCGTTGAAGACAGGGGCTCCTACGAGCAGTACTTC. It is translated as CSVEDRGSYEQYF.

This chain connects TRBV6-1 to TRBJ1-1; TRBD1 matches at 8 bases. V was pared by 5 bases and J by 5 bases, with 7 bases of the junction left unmatched. CDR3 size: 14 residues. In germline, CDR1 is MNHNS, CDR2 SASEGT. In nucleotides, the CDR3 is TGTGCCAGCAGTCCCCAGGGGGCGCGGACTGAAGCTTTCTTT. Translated, it gives CASSPQGARTEAFF.

This chain connects TRBV7-3 to TRBJ2-5; 8 nucleotides line up with TRBD1. Germline trimming cut 3 bases from V and 5 bases from J; bases unmatched to any gene: 5. The V gene's germline CDR1 is SGHTA and CDR2 FQGTGA. The CDR3 extends over 14 amino acids. CDR3 coding DNA: TGTGCCAGCAGCTTTACAGGGGGGATGGAGACCCAGTACTTC. Amino acid sequence: CASSFTGGMETQYF.

The CDR3, as DNA: TGTGCCAGTAGTATACTCGGGACAGGGGGTAAAGGAGCTTTCTTT. Amino acids: CASSILGTGGKGAFF. The J gene is TRBJ1-1, the V gene TRBV19; 11 bases agree with TRBD1. The germline V gene has CDR1 LNHDA and CDR2 SQIVND (reference sequence). J gave up 10 bases and V 2 bases, and 9 bases lay outside the gene matches. The CDR3 contains 15 residues.

CDR3 bases: TGTGCCAGCAGGCTCGGACAGGGTGTAAGCGCTGAAGCTTTCTTT. This translates into CASRLGQGVSAEAFF. The chain links TRBV6-5 to TRBJ1-1, with 8 bases matching TRBD1. Germline-derived CDR1 and CDR2 are MNHEY and SVGAGI. The CDR3 runs 15 residues. V gave up 6 bases and J gave up 6 bases; unmatched junction bases: 12.

The V gene is TRBV28, the J gene TRBJ2-7; TRBD1 matches at 7 bases. The CDR3 covers 14 residues. Trimming at V came to 5 bases and at J to 6 bases, leaving 10 bases not matched to a gene. Germline CDR1 reads MDHEN; CDR2 reads SYDVKM. The CDR3 protein is CASSGLDRRAEQYF. DNA of the CDR3: TGTGCCAGCAGTGGATTGGACAGGCGTGCCGAGCAGTACTTC.

The gene calls are TRBV7-8 and TRBJ2-5; D gene ambiguous. The germline V gene encodes CDR1 SGHVS and CDR2 FQNEAQ. This CDR3 is 13 amino acids long. Trimming took off 8 bases at V and 5 bases at J, with 15 bases between the two ends. The CDR3 region is CASGSRSWETQYF. As DNA, the CDR3 is TGTGCCAGCGGGTCCCGGAGTTGGGAGACCCAGTACTTC.

CDR3 bases: TGTGCCAGTAGATTTATTACGAGCTCCTATAATTCACCCCTCCACTTT. This gives the protein CASRFITSSYNSPLHF. This rearrangement joins TRBV19 to TRBJ1-6; D remains ambiguous. The ends were cut back, 6 bases at V and 0 bases at J, with 12 bases in the middle. Germline assignment: CDR1 LNHDA and CDR2 SQIVND (reference sequence). The CDR3 consists of 16 residues.

The rearrangement uses TRBV28 and TRBJ1-3; maybe TRBD1 (5 bases). The CDR3 contains 18 residues. CDR1 MDHEN and CDR2 SYDVKM come from the germline V gene. Deletions cut 5 bases from V and 0 bases from J, with 20 bases between. DNA for the CDR3: TGTGCCAGCAGTCTCGGCGGGGCGGGACGGTCCTCTGGAAACACCATATATTTT. It encodes CASSLGGAGRSSGNTIYF. Full variable domain (rest looked up from reference TRBV28 and TRBJ1-3): DVKVTQSSRYLVKRTGEKVFLECVQDMDHENMFWYRQDPGLGLRLIYFSYDVKMKEKGDIPEGYSVSREKKERFSLILESASTNQTSMYLCASSLGGAGRSSGNTIYFGEGSWLTVV.

The V call is TRBV6-5, the J call TRBJ1-2; 7 nucleotides align to TRBD1. J gave up 5 bases and V 6 bases, and 6 bases lay outside the gene matches. CDR3 length equals 13 residues. Germline CDR1 is MNHEY and CDR2 is SVGAGI. The CDR3 bases are TGTGCCAGCAGGGCGGGACAGAGATATGGCTACACCTTC. Translation gives CASRAGQRYGYTF.